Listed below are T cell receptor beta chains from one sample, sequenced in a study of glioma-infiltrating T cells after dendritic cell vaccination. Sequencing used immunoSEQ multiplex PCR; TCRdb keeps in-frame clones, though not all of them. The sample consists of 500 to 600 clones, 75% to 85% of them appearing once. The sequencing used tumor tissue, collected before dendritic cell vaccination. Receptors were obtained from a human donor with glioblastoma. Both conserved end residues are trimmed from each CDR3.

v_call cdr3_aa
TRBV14 ASSTRTGWNTEAF
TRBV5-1 ASSLAGEKLF
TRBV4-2 ASSSRDSTPF
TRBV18 ASSQGAYGYGYT
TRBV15 ATSRDQFSGANVLA
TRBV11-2 ASSPWTSGTDTQY
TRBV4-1 ASSQDPGRLQETQY
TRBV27 ASSLRLGHRGGYT
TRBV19 ASSDDRYYGYT
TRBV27 ASSYLHPGQGSNEQF
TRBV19 ASSMGSGYQGELF
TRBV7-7 ASSLGSVEETQY
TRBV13 ASSKGTTGSVYGYT
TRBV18 ASLPGQAIYNEQF
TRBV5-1 ASSWGTGRTTGELF
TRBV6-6 ASSREDNSPLH
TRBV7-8 ASSPFRGGGYNEQF
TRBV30 AWESPGTQY
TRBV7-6 ASSLEEGFGYEQY
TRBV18 ASSPLMDLDEQF
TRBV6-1 ASDRGNTGELF
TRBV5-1 ASSLAGQGTDTQY
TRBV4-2 ASSLPQGELDTQY
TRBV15 ATSQGDSYEQY
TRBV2 ASRDEGWTEAF
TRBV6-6 ASSYSQVTEAF
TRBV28 ASSIGVHYEQY
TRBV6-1 ASSGAAQETQY
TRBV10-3 AISEGGGSLYEQY
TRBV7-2 ASSLRTANTEAF
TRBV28 ASSEPRDRGLSTGNTIY
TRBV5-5 ASSLLSLVQGANNEQF
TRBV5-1 ASSLGLRSSGGPQETQY
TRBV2 ASRPGGSPLH
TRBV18 ASSPTGGLNTEAF
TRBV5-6 ASRSDRLYGYT
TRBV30 AWRQGDSPLH
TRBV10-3 AVTGGFSGANVLT
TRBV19 ASSVYLGTGELF
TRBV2 ASRTLAGASYNEQF
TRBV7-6 ASSRAGTSTGELF
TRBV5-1 ASRQGQGQSITYEQY
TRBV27 ASSSSSTGQGGGGYT
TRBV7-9 ASIRSGSSYNEQF
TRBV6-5 ASSYVQGPSYEQY
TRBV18 ASSRGQGDTEAF
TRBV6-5 ASSRQAKYTEAF
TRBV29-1 SVANSGSYNEQF
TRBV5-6 ASSTGGRQTTYEQY
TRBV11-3 ASSLGGGSSYEQY
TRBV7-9 ASSSWDSSNTEAF
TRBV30 AWSVRQTARGETQY
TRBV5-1 ASSLDGGINEQY
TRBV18 ASSPPTSGSGEQY
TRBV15 ATSRDAARQGSPKHGYT
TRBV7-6 ASSLGTGLDEQF